This entry lists 17 T cell receptor beta chains sequenced from one sample in a study of T cell responses to AZD1222 COVID-19 vaccine. TCRdb keeps only in-frame clones here, not all; method: immunoSEQ multiplex PCR. The data show 95,000 to 150,000 clones, about 92% seen once. This material consisted of peripheral blood, taken on day 0 of MenACWY control vaccination. These receptor sequences come from an adult in good health.

The V call is TRBV19, the J call TRBJ2-6; no reliable D call. Germline CDR1 LNHDA, CDR2 SQIVND (reference sequence). The V end lost 2 bases, the J end lost 0 bases, and 14 bases lay between the germline ends. The CDR3 spans 18 residues. The CDR3 nucleotides read TGTGCCAGTAGTATAAACAGAGGCCCCGGCTCTGGGGCCAACGTCCTGACTTTC. It is translated as CASSINRGPGSGANVLTF.

The chain joins TRBV4-1 to TRBJ2-5, with TRBD2 matching 9 bases. J was trimmed by 2 bases and V by 0 bases; bases with no gene match: 4. CDR3 length: 16 amino acids. The germline V gene encodes CDR1 MGHRA and CDR2 YSYEKL. CDR3 DNA sequence: TGCGCCAGCAGCCAAGAAGCGGGAGGATCTCAAGAGACCCAGTACTTC. It codes for CASSQEAGGSQETQYF.

J is TRBJ1-4 and V is TRBV5-1, with D perhaps matching TRBD1 (5 bases). V dropped 4 bases and J dropped 2 bases, with 15 bases sitting between them. Germline V CDR1 and CDR2: SGHRS, YFSETQ. CDR3 size: 16 residues. This chain's CDR3 is CASSPSGGVTNEKLFF. CDR3 nucleotides: TGCGCCAGCAGCCCCTCGGGAGGGGTGACTAATGAAAAACTGTTTTTT. Full variable domain (remainder filled in from reference TRBV5-1 and TRBJ1-4): KAGVTQTPRYLIKTRGQQVTLSCSPISGHRSVSWYQQTPGQGLQFLFEYFSETQRNKGNFPGRFSGRQFSNSRSEMNVSTLELGDSALYLCASSPSGGVTNEKLFFGSGTQLSVL.

The V gene is TRBV11-2, the J gene TRBJ2-4, with 8 bases lining up with TRBD1. Germline V gene lookup returns CDR1 SGHAT and CDR2 FQNNGV. The trim removed 4 bases at V and 0 bases at J, leaving 8 bases unmatched. The CDR3 loop spans 17 amino acids. The CDR3 coding sequence is TGTGCCAGCAGCTGGACAGGGAACAATTTAGCCAAAAACATTCAGTACTTC. Its translation is CASSWTGNNLAKNIQYF.

This chain links TRBV29-1 with TRBJ2-7; the D call may be TRBD1 or TRBD2 (5 bases each). This CDR3 region has 13 residues. Germline CDR1 SQVTM, CDR2 ANQGSEA. The V gene lost 4 bases and the J gene lost 2 bases, with 12 bases spanning the gap. CDR3 residues: CSVAGPPTYEQYF. For the CDR3, the DNA is TGCAGCGTTGCGGGACCACCAACCTACGAGCAGTACTTC.

This chain links TRBV19 with TRBJ2-7; 7 bases map to TRBD1. The CDR3 spans 13 residues. Trimming removed 5 bases from V and 3 bases from J; junction bases left unmatched: 4. Germline V gene sequence: CDR1 LNHDA, CDR2 SQIVND (reference sequence). This chain's CDR3 is CASSSGTVYEQYF. The CDR3 nucleotides read TGTGCCAGTAGTTCCGGGACAGTCTACGAGCAGTACTTC.

J is TRBJ2-1 and V is TRBV6-5; 7 nucleotides align to TRBD1. The V segment lost 6 bases and the J segment 0 bases; nucleotides outside the gene matches: 5. This CDR3 spans 15 amino acids. Per the germline V gene, CDR1 is MNHEY and CDR2 is SVGAGI. CDR3 sequence: CASRSGQSSYNEQFF. The CDR3 DNA sequence: TGTGCCAGCAGGTCGGGACAGAGCTCCTACAATGAGCAGTTCTTC.

The chain links TRBV3-1 (or the pseudogene TRBV3-2) to TRBJ2-5, with 12 positions matching TRBD2. The CDR3 runs 16 residues. J lost 5 bases, V lost 4 bases, and 8 bases had no gene match. From germline, CDR1 is LGHDT and CDR2 YNNKEL (reference sequence). The CDR3 region is CASSPPSGGAVETQYF. In DNA form, the CDR3 reads TGTGCCAGCAGCCCTCCTAGCGGGGGGGCCGTGGAGACCCAGTACTTC.

This clone occurred once. The chain employs TRBV28 and TRBJ2-1; D is uncertain. The CDR3 spans 12 residues. Between the trimmed V and J ends, which lost 6 bases and 10 bases, there was a span of 13 bases. CDR1 MDHEN and CDR2 SYDVKM come from the germline V gene. The CDR3 region is CASSPSRREQFF. DNA of the CDR3: TGTGCCAGCAGCCCATCACGGCGGGAGCAGTTCTTC.

V is TRBV7-8 and J is TRBJ2-3; D not certain. The CDR3 totals 11 residues. V dropped 5 bases and J dropped 5 bases, with 5 bases sitting between them. The V gene's germline CDR1 is SGHVS and CDR2 FQNEAQ. The DNA for the CDR3 is TGTGCCAGCAGCGCAGTAGATACGCAGTATTTT. Protein: CASSAVDTQYF.

The rearrangement joins TRBV3-1 (or the pseudogene TRBV3-2) to TRBJ2-1; D gene uncertain. The CDR3 has 14 amino acids. Germline-derived CDR1 and CDR2 are LGHDT and YNNKEL (reference sequence). Deletions cut 6 bases from V and 1 base from J, with 10 bases between. Here the CDR3 reads CASSGVKSYNEQFF. The CDR3 DNA reads TGTGCCAGCAGTGGGGTAAAATCCTACAATGAGCAGTTCTTC.

The chain carries TRBV5-1 and TRBJ2-7, with 9 positions matching TRBD2. The V and J ends lost 1 base and 2 bases, in that order; junction bases with no gene match: 16. Per germline, CDR1 SGHRS and CDR2 YFSETQ. The CDR3 sequence is 19 residues long. The DNA for the CDR3 is TGCGCCAGCAGCTTGTTTGATGGCTTTGGGGCGGGAGGGACCTACGAGCAGTACTTC. Amino acid sequence: CASSLFDGFGAGGTYEQYF.

This sequence joins TRBV27 and TRBJ2-7; D is perhaps TRBD1 (5 bases). V lost 4 bases, J lost 4 bases, and 14 bases lay in between. The CDR3 contains 14 residues. Germline CDR1 MNHEY, CDR2 SMNVEV (reference sequence). CDR3 bases: TGTGCCAGCAGTTACCAAGTTTCAGGGTACGAGCAGTACGTC. Its translation is CASSYQVSGYEQYV.

The chain employs TRBV25-1 and TRBJ2-7; 7 nucleotides line up with TRBD1. The V gene's germline CDR1 is MGHDK and CDR2 SYGVNS. V trimming: 8 bases; J trimming: 1 base; junction bases outside the gene matches: 8. The CDR3 consists of 14 residues. The CDR3 nucleotides are TGTGCCAGCGGAAACGACAGGGTTTCCTACGAGCAGTACTTC. Encoded protein: CASGNDRVSYEQYF.

This clone showed up just a few times. This chain links TRBV5-6 with TRBJ2-1, with TRBD2 matching 7 bases. In germline, CDR1 is SGHDT, CDR2 YYEEEE. The CDR3 sequence is 16 residues long. The J segment lost 9 bases and the V segment lost 0 bases, leaving 12 bases of the junction unmatched. In nucleotides, the CDR3 is TGTGCCAGCAGCTTGGCGGGCGGGAGTACTCGTATTGAGCAGTTCTTC. Translated, it gives CASSLAGGSTRIEQFF.

The rearrangement uses TRBV2 and TRBJ2-1; 8 bases map to TRBD2. Germline CDR1 SNHLY, CDR2 FYNNEI. Losses at the gene ends were 2 bases for V and 3 bases for J; bases not matched to a gene: 0. The CDR3 spans 14 residues. CDR3 nucleotides: TGTGCCAGCAGTGAAAGCGGGGGCTACAATGAGCAGTTCTTC. Amino acid sequence: CASSESGGYNEQFF.

In nucleotides, the CDR3 is TGTGCCAGTAGTATCTGGGAGGGGCAGCCCCAGCATTTT. It specifies CASSIWEGQPQHF. This chain connects TRBV19 to TRBJ1-5, with a tentative D call TRBD1 (5 bases). This CDR3 is built from 13 residues. Germline CDR1 reads LNHDA; CDR2 reads SQIVND (reference sequence). V gave up 3 bases and J gave up 7 bases, with 10 bases separating them.